These T cell receptor beta chains were read from a single sample in a study of blood T cell repertoires in COVID-19. Clones were sequenced by immunoSEQ multiplex PCR, and TCRdb holds only the in-frame ones, with some missing. This table holds 55,000 to 80,000 clones, around 90% found once. Sequenced: peripheral blood. All receptors come from a middle-aged man with acute or convalescent COVID-19. Each CDR3 is given with its conserved first and last residue. Fields, in order: V gene, clone size, D gene, J gene, CDR3 protein, CDR3 DNA. The D gene is left open where the match is weak. Expanded clones get a size class; other rows say once, few or many, or leave the size out.

v_call: TRBV24-1; clone_size: many; d_call: TRBD1; j_call: TRBJ2-7; cdr3_aa: CATSDPAGTGRDEQYF; cdr3_nt: TGTGCCACCAGTGATCCCGCCGGGACAGGGAGGGACGAGCAGTACTTC
v_call: TRBV7-8; clone_size: .; d_call: TRBD1; j_call: TRBJ1-1; cdr3_aa: CASSRGGQGITEAFF; cdr3_nt: TGTGCCAGCAGCCGAGGGGGACAGGGGATAACTGAAGCTTTCTTT
v_call: TRBV2; clone_size: .; d_call: TRBD2; j_call: TRBJ2-1; cdr3_aa: CASRSGTSGVNEQFF; cdr3_nt: TGTGCCAGCAGGTCCGGGACTAGCGGGGTCAATGAGCAGTTCTTC
v_call: TRBV3-1/TRBV3-2; clone_size: .; d_call: TRBD1; j_call: TRBJ2-7; cdr3_aa: CASSQGTGSYEQYF; cdr3_nt: TGTGCCAGCAGCCAGGGGACAGGATCCTACGAGCAGTACTTC
v_call: TRBV19; clone_size: .; d_call: TRBD1; j_call: TRBJ2-7; cdr3_aa: CASSSGTGIYEQYF; cdr3_nt: TGTGCCAGTAGTTCTGGGACAGGGATCTACGAGCAGTACTTC
v_call: TRBV5-8; clone_size: .; d_call: TRBD1; j_call: TRBJ1-1; cdr3_aa: CASSTGQHTEAFF; cdr3_nt: TGTGCCAGCAGCACGGGACAGCACACTGAAGCTTTCTTT
v_call: TRBV10-3; clone_size: .; d_call: TRBD1; j_call: TRBJ1-1; cdr3_aa: CAISESGTGSPMNTEAFF; cdr3_nt: TGTGCCATCAGTGAGTCGGGGACAGGGTCGCCCATGAACACTGAAGCTTTCTTT
v_call: TRBV29-1; clone_size: .; d_call: .; j_call: TRBJ1-2; cdr3_aa: CSVLGGQSYGYTF; cdr3_nt: TGCAGCGTTCTTGGAGGTCAGTCCTATGGCTACACCTTC
v_call: TRBV4-2; clone_size: few; d_call: .; j_call: TRBJ2-2; cdr3_aa: CASSQDTWTPGDTGELFF; cdr3_nt: TGTGCCAGCAGCCAAGATACGTGGACACCGGGGGACACCGGGGAGCTGTTTTTT
v_call: TRBV19; clone_size: .; d_call: TRBD1; j_call: TRBJ2-1; cdr3_aa: CASSAGTGYSAYNEQFF; cdr3_nt: TGTGCCAGTAGTGCAGGGACAGGGTATTCGGCCTACAATGAGCAGTTCTTC
v_call: TRBV10-1; clone_size: few; d_call: TRBD2; j_call: TRBJ2-2; cdr3_aa: CASSDTSGVTGELFF; cdr3_nt: TGCGCCAGCAGTGATACTAGCGGGGTAACCGGGGAGCTGTTTTTT
v_call: TRBV5-1; clone_size: .; d_call: TRBD1; j_call: TRBJ2-5; cdr3_aa: CASSLMGTGREETQYF; cdr3_nt: TGCGCCAGCAGCTTGATGGGGACAGGGCGGGAAGAGACCCAGTACTTC
v_call: TRBV7-6; clone_size: once; d_call: TRBD1; j_call: TRBJ1-1; cdr3_aa: CASSRTGVTEAFF; cdr3_nt: TGTGCCAGCAGCCGAACAGGGGTAACTGAAGCTTTCTTT
v_call: TRBV19; clone_size: .; d_call: TRBD2; j_call: TRBJ2-2; cdr3_aa: CASTPGGSGGFANTGELFF; cdr3_nt: TGTGCCAGTACCCCGGGGGGTAGCGGGGGGTTCGCGAACACCGGGGAGCTGTTTTTT
v_call: TRBV19; clone_size: .; d_call: TRBD1; j_call: TRBJ1-5; cdr3_aa: CATTGGFNQPQHF; cdr3_nt: TGTGCCACCACAGGGGGCTTCAATCAGCCCCAGCATTTT
v_call: TRBV9; clone_size: .; d_call: .; j_call: TRBJ2-7; cdr3_aa: CASSVAGADYEQYF; cdr3_nt: TGTGCCAGCAGCGTAGCAGGGGCAGACTACGAGCAGTACTTC